Below, 29 T cell receptor beta chains from the same sample are listed, as sequenced in a study of CD8 T cells in Susac syndrome. The authors reverse transcribed about 0.5 to 1 ug RNA with random hexamers. TCRdb reprocessed the immunoSEQ multiplex PCR reads via MiXCR and lists one record per CDR3 protein. The sample carries about 210,000 distinct CDR3 sequences, 95% recorded once. The sample consisted of CD4+ T cells from PBMCs. The source of these receptors is a human donor with multiple sclerosis.

V is TRBV5-6 and J is TRBJ2-2; 11 bases are a match to TRBD1. The CDR3 is 19 residues long. V trimming: 4 bases; J trimming: 0 bases; junction bases outside the gene matches: 11. CDR1 and CDR2 (germline): SGHDT, YYEEEE. The CDR3, as DNA: TGTGCCAGCAGCCCGACGGTGGAGGGACAGGGGGCGAACACCGGGGAGCTGTTTTTT. The encoded protein is CASSPTVEGQGANTGELFF.

The J gene is TRBJ2-6, the V gene TRBV12-3 or TRBV12-4, with no clear D. The CDR3 has 15 residues. V shed 6 bases and J shed 1 base, with 10 bases lying between them. The CDR3 loop is CASSPQHSGANVLTF. CDR3 nucleotide sequence: TGTGCCAGCAGCCCCCAGCATTCTGGGGCCAACGTCCTGACTTTC.

The chain recombines TRBV28 with TRBJ2-7; the D gene is possibly TRBD2 (5 bases). Trimming stripped 7 bases from V and 1 base from J, with 23 bases between. The CDR3 is 17 amino acids. Germline V gives CDR1 MDHEN, CDR2 SYDVKM. The CDR3 loop is CASNRSGSSPISYEQYF. CDR3 sequence (DNA): TGTGCCAGCAACCGCTCTGGGAGCAGTCCGATTTCCTACGAGCAGTACTTC.

The chain carries TRBV5-4 and TRBJ2-5, with TRBD2 matching 10 bases. The CDR3 totals 15 residues. CDR1 is SGHNT and CDR2 is YYREEE in the germline V gene (reference sequence). Trimming cost V 4 bases and J 4 bases; bases outside gene matches: 7. The CDR3 DNA follows: TGTGCCAGCAGCAAGCGGGGGGGGGCTCTAGAGACCCAGTACTTC. Translated: CASSKRGGALETQYF.

The CDR3 here is CSASQDTDTQYF. In DNA, the CDR3 is TGCAGTGCCTCCCAGGACACAGATACGCAGTATTTT. J is TRBJ2-3 and V is TRBV20-1; the D is unclear. V was pared by 6 bases and J by 2 bases, with 9 bases between. The CDR3 extends over 12 amino acids. The V gene's germline CDR1 is DFQATT and CDR2 SNEGSKA (reference sequence).

V is TRBV12-3 or TRBV12-4 and J is TRBJ2-7; weak D call: TRBD2 (6 bases). The CDR3 has 12 residues. Trimming stripped 5 bases from V and 6 bases from J, with 11 bases between. The CDR3 region has the DNA TGTGCCAGCAGTCCGGGACTGAGCGAGCAGTACGTC. This codes for CASSPGLSEQYV.

The CDR3 region is CSTKGQGGYEQYF. The CDR3 coding sequence is TGCAGCACTAAGGGACAGGGAGGCTACGAGCAGTACTTC. V gene TRBV20-1 combines with J gene TRBJ2-7; 9 bases are shared with TRBD1. The CDR3 consists of 13 residues. From germline, CDR1 is DFQATT and CDR2 SNEGSKA (reference sequence).

The V call is TRBV20-1, the J call TRBJ1-2, with unresolved D. Per the germline V gene, CDR1 is DFQATT and CDR2 is SNEGSKA (reference sequence). This CDR3 comprises 14 residues. Trimming left V 6 bases short and J 4 bases short, with 18 bases between. The DNA of the CDR3 is TGCAGTGCGAACTCGGGCACTGGTTCCTATGGCTACACCTTC. It yields the protein CSANSGTGSYGYTF.

The chain links TRBV5-4 to TRBJ1-2; 11 nucleotides line up with TRBD1. J lost 2 bases, V lost 5 bases, and 5 bases had no gene match. The CDR3 is 15 amino acids. The germline gives CDR1 SGHNT, CDR2 YYREEE (reference sequence). CDR3 sequence reads: CASREGQGANYGYTF. The CDR3 coding sequence is TGTGCCAGCAGGGAAGGACAGGGGGCGAACTATGGCTACACCTTC.

The rearrangement uses TRBV15 and TRBJ2-1; D is unresolved. The V gene's germline CDR1 is LNHNV and CDR2 YYDKDF (reference sequence). The ends were cut back, 5 bases at V and 6 bases at J, with 8 bases in the middle. This CDR3 contains 12 residues. The CDR3: CATSRPGNEQFF. The CDR3 DNA reads TGTGCCACCAGCCGGCCGGGCAATGAGCAGTTCTTC.

The chain's CDR3 is CAISERDTDGYTF. The CDR3 nucleotides read TGTGCCATCAGTGAGAGGGACACGGACGGCTACACCTTC. This chain connects TRBV10-3 to TRBJ1-2, with D perhaps TRBD1 (6 bases). The length of the CDR3 is 13 residues. Trimming left V 2 bases short and J 8 bases short, with 12 bases between. From germline, CDR1 is ENHRY and CDR2 SYGVKD.

The chain is built from TRBV9 and TRBJ2-7, with D perhaps being TRBD1 or TRBD2 (5 bases each). V was trimmed by 0 bases and J by 6 bases, leaving 10 bases between them. Per the germline V gene, CDR1 is SGDLS and CDR2 is YYNGEE. The CDR3 totals 13 residues. CDR3 DNA: TGTGCCAGCAGCGTAGATCCAGGGAGCGAGCAGTACTTC. It codes for CASSVDPGSEQYF.

The chain recombines TRBV7-2 with TRBJ2-1; D uncertain. The germline CDR1 and CDR2 sequences are SGHTA and FQGNSA. The CDR3 is 14 amino acids. Trimming removed 6 bases from V and 0 bases from J, with 9 bases in between. The CDR3 protein is CASRAQSSYNEQFF. CDR3 bases: TGTGCCAGCAGGGCCCAGAGCTCCTACAATGAGCAGTTCTTC.

In this sample, this clonotype turned up once. The chain is built from TRBV20-1 and TRBJ2-5, with 7 positions matching TRBD1. J gave up 5 bases and V 0 bases, and 12 bases lay outside the gene matches. The CDR3 has 16 residues. Germline V lookup: CDR1 DFQATT, CDR2 SNEGSKA (reference sequence). The CDR3 DNA follows: TGCAGTGCTAGAGACCCGACGACAGGGTACTCGGAGACCCAGTACTTC. It encodes CSARDPTTGYSETQYF.

The CDR3 bases are TGTGCCAGCAGCCAAGAGGGTTACGAGCAGTACGTC. Its protein is CASSQEGYEQYV. The rearrangement joins TRBV3-1 to TRBJ2-7; D not certain. CDR3 length: 12 amino acids. With 0 bases removed from V and 4 bases from J, the gap between germline ends came to 4 bases. The germline V gene has CDR1 LGHDT and CDR2 YNNKEL (reference sequence).

The V call is TRBV29-1, the J call TRBJ2-7; D possibly corresponds to TRBD1 (5 bases). Trimming left V 4 bases short and J 2 bases short, with 9 bases between. This CDR3 has 12 amino acids. The V gene's germline CDR1 is SQVTM and CDR2 ANQGSEA. The DNA of the CDR3 is TGCAGCGTTGCGACAGCTCCCTACGAGCAGTACTTC. This encodes CSVATAPYEQYF.

V usage is TRBV27 and J usage is TRBJ1-5; D unclear. CDR1 is MNHEY, CDR2 SMNVEV, per germline (reference sequence). Deletions cut 0 bases from V and 5 bases from J, with 11 bases between. This CDR3 has 15 residues. CDR3 residues: CASSLSSGTDQPQHF. In nucleotides, the CDR3 is TGTGCCAGCAGTTTATCGAGTGGTACCGATCAGCCCCAGCATTTT.

The count of this clonotype is one. The chain recombines TRBV12-3 or TRBV12-4 with TRBJ1-5; D gene ambiguous. This CDR3 is built from 12 residues. V lost 7 bases and J 0 bases, leaving 4 bases between the germline ends. The CDR3 coding sequence is TGTGCCAGCACCTTTAGCAATCAGCCCCAGCATTTT. It codes for CASTFSNQPQHF.

The rearrangement links TRBV30 to TRBJ1-5; a possible D gene is TRBD1 (5 bases). CDR1 and CDR2 (germline): GTSNPN, SVGIG (reference sequence). The CDR3 runs to 13 residues. V lost 2 bases and J lost 3, with 8 bases in between. The CDR3: CAWSRGDNQPQHF. CDR3 DNA sequence: TGTGCCTGGAGTAGAGGGGACAATCAGCCCCAGCATTTT. The full variable domain, rest sourced from reference TRBV30 and TRBJ1-5, is SQTIHQWPATLVQPVGSPLSLECTVEGTSNPNLYWYRQAAGRGLQLLFYSVGIGQISSEVPQNLSASRPQDRQFILSSKKLLLSDSGFYLCAWSRGDNQPQHFGDGTRLSIL.

The V call is TRBV7-2, the J call TRBJ1-2, with unresolved D. Germline-derived CDR1 and CDR2 are SGHTA and FQGNSA. V shed 1 base and J shed 3 bases, with 9 bases lying between them. The CDR3 contains 14 residues. Here the CDR3 reads CASSLVSGYYGYTF. The CDR3 region has the DNA TGTGCCAGCAGCTTAGTATCGGGTTACTATGGCTACACCTTC.

The CDR3 DNA is TGCAGTGCTAGAAGGGGCAGGGTACACACTGAAGCTTTCTTT. Protein sequence: CSARRGRVHTEAFF. The V call is TRBV20-1, the J call TRBJ1-1; TRBD1 might be the D (5 bases). Germline assignment: CDR1 DFQATT and CDR2 SNEGSKA (reference sequence). V lost 2 bases and J 3 bases, leaving 13 bases between the germline ends. The CDR3 is 14 amino acids.

The chain has TRBV6-5 and TRBJ1-1; D gene unclear. Trimming took 5 bases from V and 9 from J, leaving 10 bases between them. The CDR3 consists of 11 residues. Germline V gene sequence: CDR1 MNHEY, CDR2 SVGAGI. The CDR3 DNA reads TGTGCCAGCAGTGACACGCTTCAAGCTTTCTTT. It is translated as CASSDTLQAFF.

The table lists this clonotype with a count of one. The CDR3 bases are TGTGCCAGCAGCCACCTGACAGGAAACACTGAAGCTTTCTTT. It codes for CASSHLTGNTEAFF. The chain recombines TRBV3-1 with TRBJ1-1, with D tentatively TRBD1 (6 bases). Trimming pared 3 bases from V and 2 bases from J, leaving 10 bases between. The CDR3 has 14 residues. Germline V gene sequence: CDR1 LGHDT, CDR2 YNNKEL (reference sequence).

The chain carries TRBV4-1 and TRBJ1-1; the D is unclear. Germline V gene data show CDR1 as MGHRA and CDR2 as YSYEKL. The CDR3 sequence is 15 residues long. The V gene lost 0 bases and the J gene lost 1 base, with 9 bases spanning the gap. The CDR3 DNA reads TGCGCCAGCAGCCAAGATGATGCAGCGAACACTGAAGCTTTCTTT. Translated: CASSQDDAANTEAFF.

This chain uses TRBV30 with TRBJ2-5; the match to TRBD2 covers 9 bases. This CDR3 contains 14 residues. V shed 2 bases, J shed 4 bases, and the junction held 5 bases outside the gene matches. Looked up from germline, CDR1 is GTSNPN and CDR2 is SVGIG (reference sequence). CDR3 loop: CAWSRAGGPETQYF. For the CDR3, the DNA is TGTGCCTGGAGTCGGGCGGGGGGGCCAGAGACCCAGTACTTC. Full variable domain (missing parts from reference TRBV30 and TRBJ2-5): SQTIHQWPATLVQPVGSPLSLECTVEGTSNPNLYWYRQAAGRGLQLLFYSVGIGQISSEVPQNLSASRPQDRQFILSSKKLLLSDSGFYLCAWSRAGGPETQYFGPGTRLLVL.

This sequence joins TRBV27 and TRBJ1-2; no clear D. With 0 bases removed from V and 3 bases from J, the gap between germline ends came to 14 bases. CDR3 length: 16 residues. Germline assignment: CDR1 MNHEY and CDR2 SMNVEV (reference sequence). This chain's CDR3 is CASSLSPAAFHYGYTF. The CDR3 nucleotides read TGTGCCAGCAGTTTATCACCCGCGGCCTTTCACTATGGCTACACCTTC.

The gene calls are TRBV30 and TRBJ1-2; no clear D gene. This CDR3 is 12 amino acids long. With 2 bases removed from V and 2 bases from J, the gap between germline ends came to 6 bases. Looked up from germline, CDR1 is GTSNPN and CDR2 is SVGIG (reference sequence). The CDR3 is CAWSPENYGYTF. In nucleotides, the CDR3 is TGTGCCTGGAGTCCCGAAAACTATGGCTACACCTTC. Using reference TRBV30 and TRBJ1-2 for the parts outside the CDR3, the full variable domain is SQTIHQWPATLVQPVGSPLSLECTVEGTSNPNLYWYRQAAGRGLQLLFYSVGIGQISSEVPQNLSASRPQDRQFILSSKKLLLSDSGFYLCAWSPENYGYTFGSGTRLTVV.

The chain recombines TRBV20-1 with TRBJ1-1, with 9 bases that match TRBD1. The V segment lost 2 bases and the J segment 1 base; nucleotides outside the gene matches: 5. The CDR3 extends over 15 amino acids. CDR1 and CDR2 from the germline V gene are DFQATT and SNEGSKA (reference sequence). CDR3 in amino acids: CSARPGQGPNTEAFF. The CDR3 bases are TGCAGTGCTAGACCGGGACAGGGCCCGAACACTGAAGCTTTCTTT.

The V and J genes are TRBV20-1 and TRBJ2-1, with TRBD2 identical over 15 bases. Germline V lookup: CDR1 DFQATT, CDR2 SNEGSKA (reference sequence). The CDR3 loop spans 18 amino acids. Unmatched junction bases numbered 6, after V lost 3 bases and J lost 0 bases. The CDR3: CSASRGLAGGYSYNEQFF. CDR3 in DNA: TGCAGTGCTAGCCGGGGACTAGCGGGGGGTTACTCCTACAATGAGCAGTTCTTC.